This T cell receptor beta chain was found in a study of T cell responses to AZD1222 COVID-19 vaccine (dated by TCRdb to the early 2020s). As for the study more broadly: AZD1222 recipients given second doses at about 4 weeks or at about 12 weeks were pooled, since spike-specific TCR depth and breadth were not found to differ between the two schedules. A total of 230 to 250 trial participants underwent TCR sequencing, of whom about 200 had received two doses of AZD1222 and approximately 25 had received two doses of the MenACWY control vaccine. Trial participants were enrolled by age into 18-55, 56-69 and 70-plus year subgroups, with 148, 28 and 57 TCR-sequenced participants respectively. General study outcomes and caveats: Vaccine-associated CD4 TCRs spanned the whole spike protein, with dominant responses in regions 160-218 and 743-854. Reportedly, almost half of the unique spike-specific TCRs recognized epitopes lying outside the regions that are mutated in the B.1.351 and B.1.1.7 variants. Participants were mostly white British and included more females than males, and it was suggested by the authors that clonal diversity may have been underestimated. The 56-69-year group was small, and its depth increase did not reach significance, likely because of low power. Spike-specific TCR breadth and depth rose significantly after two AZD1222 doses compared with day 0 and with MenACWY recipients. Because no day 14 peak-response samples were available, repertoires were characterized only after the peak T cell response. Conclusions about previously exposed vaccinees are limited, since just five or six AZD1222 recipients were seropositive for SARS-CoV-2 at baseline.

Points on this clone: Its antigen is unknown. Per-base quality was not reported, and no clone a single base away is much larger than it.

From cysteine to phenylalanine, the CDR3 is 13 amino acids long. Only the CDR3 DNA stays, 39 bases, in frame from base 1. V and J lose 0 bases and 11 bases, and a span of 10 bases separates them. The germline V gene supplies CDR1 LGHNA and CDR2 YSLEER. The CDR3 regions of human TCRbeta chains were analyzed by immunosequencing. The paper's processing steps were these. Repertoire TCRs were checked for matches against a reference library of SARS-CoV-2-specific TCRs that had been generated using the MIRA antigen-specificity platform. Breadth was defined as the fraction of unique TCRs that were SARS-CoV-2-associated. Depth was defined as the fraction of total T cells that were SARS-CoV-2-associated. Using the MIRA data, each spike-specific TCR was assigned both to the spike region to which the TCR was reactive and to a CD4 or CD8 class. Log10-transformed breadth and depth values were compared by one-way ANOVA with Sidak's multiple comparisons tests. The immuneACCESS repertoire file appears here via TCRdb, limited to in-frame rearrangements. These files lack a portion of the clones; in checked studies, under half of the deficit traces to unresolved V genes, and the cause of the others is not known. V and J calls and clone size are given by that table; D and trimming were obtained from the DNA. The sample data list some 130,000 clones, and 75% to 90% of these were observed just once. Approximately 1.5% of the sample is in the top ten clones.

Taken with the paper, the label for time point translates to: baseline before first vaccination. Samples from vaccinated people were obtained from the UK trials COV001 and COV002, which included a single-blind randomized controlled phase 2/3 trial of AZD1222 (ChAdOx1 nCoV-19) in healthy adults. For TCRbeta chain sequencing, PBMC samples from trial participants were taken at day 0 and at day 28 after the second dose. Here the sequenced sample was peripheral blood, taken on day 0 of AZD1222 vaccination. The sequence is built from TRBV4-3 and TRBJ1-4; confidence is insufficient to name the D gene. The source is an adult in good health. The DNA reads TGCGCCAGCAGCCAAGAAGGAAGGAGGAAACTGTTTTTT. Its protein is CASSQEGRRKLFF.